This TCR beta chain was profiled in a study of blood T cell repertoires in COVID-19 (dated by TCRdb to 2018 to 2020). Broadly, across the study: Collaborator samples came from the United States, Italy and Spain and covered acute and convalescent phases of COVID-19. Samples were obtained from the ongoing ImmuneRACE study (first 160 participants) and from over a thousand subjects provided by 6 global collaborators. The prospective study material was composed of cDNA or gDNA derived from T cells, B-cell-depleted T cells, or PBMCs. Sample metadata almost always included a de-identified subject ID, COVID-19 status, age in years and sex. Where available, HLA class I and class II types were obtained from metadata supplied by the sample provider rather than from assay-based typing. Subjects who had been exposed to COVID-19, were actively infected with it, or had recovered from it provided the deeply sampled blood TCRbeta repertoires that made up the dataset. A freely available public database, intended as a resource for researchers studying the immune response to SARS-CoV-2, is where the repertoires were released.

The study at large found these results: The quantity of clinical and demographic metadata differed by source and by participant and was supplied without curation.

In Seattle, one collaborating source enrolled patients while the infection was active and tracked those patients longitudinally over the course of disease. Each collaborating institution followed its own protocols to collect whole blood in K2EDTA tubes. For TCRbeta analysis, collaborator samples were shipped as frozen whole blood, as isolated PBMCs, or as DNA extracted from either sample type. Unmatched junction bases come to 11, with V trimmed by 6 bases and J by 3 bases. CDR1 and CDR2 were assigned from the germline V gene (reference sequence) as LNHDA and SQIVND. The CDR3 measures 16 amino acids from cysteine to phenylalanine. Of the read, only the CDR3 DNA is kept; its 48 bases are in frame from base 1. With respect to this clone: Its recognized antigen is unknown. Per-nucleotide qualities are absent, and no much larger clonotype sits a single base away.

The immunoSEQ Assay, a bias-controlled multiplex PCR, was used to amplify TCRbeta CDR3 regions from genomic DNA. The original pipeline was this. Nucleated cell counts per sample were estimated from amplification of reference gene primers within the assay. Sequence reads were collapsed and filtered to measure the absolute abundance of every unique TCRbeta CDR3 rearrangement. Productive Simpson clonality was computed per sample as the square root of Simpson's diversity index over productive rearrangements. The source is immuneACCESS, and TCRdb retained only in-frame sequences with V and J called. Part of the clones is not carried over; for the studies checked, unresolved V genes explain less than half of this, and the remainder is unexplained. V and J calls and clone size are as listed in that table; D and trimming were resolved from the DNA. Recorded for this sample are about 110,000 clones; approximately 85% of them occurred a single time. The ten largest make up around 5.5% of the sample.

Sequencing input: peripheral blood. Recombination linked TRBV19 to TRBJ1-1, with 9 bases matching TRBD1. The sequence came from an older woman with COVID-19, enrolled during active disease. CDR3 reads: CASRLPGQGRDTEAFF. Here is the DNA: TGTGCCAGTAGATTACCGGGACAGGGCAGAGACACTGAAGCTTTCTTT.